This is a list of T cell receptor beta chains from one sample in a study of shared clonotypes between healthy human individuals. Using immunoSEQ multiplex PCR, the repertoire was profiled, and TCRdb retains in-frame clones only, with some absent. The table lists about 680,000 clones, just over 90% of them singletons. The sample was naive CD8+ T cells sorted from blood. Receptor source: a man younger than 40 in good health. Both conserved end residues are part of each CDR3. A D gene is named only where the DNA matches it firmly. Clone size is not always given. Where it is, it says once, few, many or a class for expanded clones.

TRBV29-1	NA	TRBD1	TRBJ1-2	CSVEGQGGNYGYTF	TGCAGCGTTGAAGGACAGGGTGGGAACTATGGCTACACCTTC
TRBV7-6	NA	NA	TRBJ1-4	CASSLGAGAWEKLFF	TGTGCCAGCAGCTTAGGGGCAGGGGCGTGGGAAAAACTGTTTTTT
TRBV11-2	once	NA	TRBJ2-7	CASSYTVAYEQYF	TGTGCCAGCAGCTACACAGTAGCCTACGAGCAGTACTTC
TRBV18	NA	TRBD2	TRBJ2-3	CASSSGPSGASTDTQYF	TGTGCCAGCTCATCCGGTCCTAGCGGAGCTAGCACAGATACGCAGTATTTT
TRBV29-1	NA	NA	TRBJ2-1	CSVEERLPDEQFF	TGCAGCGTTGAAGAGAGGTTGCCTGATGAGCAGTTCTTC
TRBV7-9	NA	TRBD1	TRBJ1-3	CASSNGQDQVTIYF	TGTGCCAGCAGCAACGGACAGGATCAGGTTACCATATATTTT
TRBV30	NA	NA	TRBJ2-1	CAWSFSVDRRVYNEQFF	TGTGCCTGGAGTTTCTCCGTCGACAGGAGAGTTTACAATGAGCAGTTCTTC
TRBV27	NA	TRBD2	TRBJ2-1	CASSLAGGTYNEQFF	TGTGCCAGCAGTTTAGCGGGAGGTACCTACAATGAGCAGTTCTTC
TRBV20-1	NA	NA	TRBJ2-1	CSADPYDEQFF	TGCAGTGCTGACCCTTATGATGAGCAGTTCTTC
TRBV29-1	NA	NA	TRBJ1-2	CSVVSENVNYGYTF	TGCAGCGTTGTCTCCGAAAACGTAAACTATGGCTACACCTTC
TRBV28	once	NA	TRBJ2-7	CASSETGTAGYEQYF	TGTGCCAGCAGCGAAACCGGGACAGCGGGATACGAGCAGTACTTC
TRBV7-6	NA	NA	TRBJ2-2	CASSLALENTGELFF	TGTGCCAGCAGCTTAGCACTAGAAAACACCGGGGAGCTGTTTTTT
TRBV6-5	NA	NA	TRBJ1-2	CASSYSITDGYTF	TGTGCCAGCAGTTACTCGATAACTGATGGCTACACCTTC
TRBV5-1	NA	TRBD2	TRBJ2-1	CASSTGLGFTEQFF	TGCGCCAGCAGCACAGGACTAGGTTTCACTGAGCAGTTCTTC
TRBV27	once	NA	TRBJ2-7	CASHGVEAPPYEQYF	TGTGCCAGCCACGGGGTCGAGGCCCCACCCTACGAGCAGTACTTC
TRBV11-2	NA	NA	TRBJ1-4	CASSLEPHPLMEKLFF	TGTGCCAGCAGCTTAGAGCCCCACCCCTTAATGGAAAAACTGTTTTTT
TRBV27	once	NA	TRBJ2-7	CASSLGPGYEQYF	TGTGCCAGCAGTTTAGGGCCAGGCTACGAGCAGTACTTC
TRBV2	NA	NA	TRBJ2-7	CASSARGDLAYEQYF	TGTGCCAGCAGTGCGCGAGGGGATCTGGCCTACGAGCAGTACTTC
TRBV5-4	NA	NA	TRBJ2-7	CASAGTIGTYEQYF	TGTGCCAGCGCGGGGACCATCGGAACCTACGAGCAGTACTTC
TRBV27	NA	TRBD2	TRBJ2-1	CASSLPGGVNEQFF	TGTGCCAGCAGTTTACCGGGAGGGGTTAATGAGCAGTTCTTC
TRBV27	NA	NA	TRBJ2-3	CASSANRYQADTQYF	TGTGCCAGCAGTGCCAACCGATACCAAGCAGATACGCAGTATTTT
TRBV2	NA	TRBD1	TRBJ1-5	CASSVKDRGPNNQPQHF	TGTGCCAGCAGTGTAAAGGACAGGGGACCGAATAATCAGCCCCAGCATTTT
TRBV29-1	NA	TRBD2	TRBJ2-2	CSVAAGGGNTGELFF	TGCAGCGTTGCAGCGGGAGGGGGGAACACCGGGGAGCTGTTTTTT
TRBV7-8	once	TRBD1	TRBJ2-7	CASTDREGRYEQYF	TGTGCCAGCACCGACAGGGAAGGTCGCTACGAGCAGTACTTC
TRBV5-4	NA	NA	TRBJ2-2	CASSLVTDTGELFF	TGTGCCAGCAGCTTGGTTACAGACACCGGGGAGCTGTTTTTT
TRBV27	NA	TRBD1	TRBJ1-5	CASRSGTGVSNQPQHF	TGTGCCAGCAGGTCGGGGACAGGGGTGAGCAATCAGCCCCAGCATTTT
TRBV30	NA	NA	TRBJ2-1	CAWQVGSGWNEQFF	TGTGCCTGGCAGGTCGGGTCCGGCTGGAATGAGCAGTTCTTC
TRBV13	many	NA	TRBJ1-5	CASSFVDQPQHF	TGTGCCAGCAGCTTTGTGGATCAGCCCCAGCATTTT
TRBV7-3	NA	TRBD2	TRBJ2-1	CASSYSAGASYNEQFF	TGTGCCAGCAGCTATTCAGCGGGAGCCTCCTACAATGAGCAGTTCTTC
TRBV28	NA	NA	TRBJ1-1	CASSLLQDRLEAFF	TGTGCCAGCAGTTTGCTTCAGGATAGGCTTGAAGCTTTCTTT
TRBV5-6	NA	NA	TRBJ1-1	CASSLAGEAFF	TGTGCCAGCAGCTTGGCGGGTGAAGCTTTCTTT
TRBV28	NA	TRBD1	TRBJ2-1	CASSPLGTGLYNEQFF	TGTGCCAGCAGCCCCCTGGGGACAGGGTTATACAATGAGCAGTTCTTC
TRBV27	NA	TRBD1	TRBJ1-5	CASSSITGGVGNQPQHF	TGTGCCAGCAGTTCTATTACAGGGGGCGTGGGCAATCAGCCCCAGCATTTT
TRBV7-2	NA	NA	TRBJ2-7	CASSQPPGPEQYF	TGTGCCAGCAGCCAGCCCCCGGGGCCGGAGCAGTACTTC
TRBV7-6	NA	TRBD1	TRBJ2-7	CASSPGTGPTYEQYF	TGTGCCAGCAGCCCGGGGACAGGGCCCACCTACGAGCAGTACTTC
TRBV7-7	few	TRBD2	TRBJ2-1	CASSPTSGMYNEQFF	TGTGCTAGCAGCCCTACTAGCGGAATGTACAATGAGCAGTTCTTC
TRBV7-9	once	NA	TRBJ2-5	CASSPPLGREETQYF	TGTGCCAGCAGCCCACCTTTGGGCAGGGAAGAGACCCAGTACTTC
TRBV14	NA	NA	TRBJ1-2	CASSPQVGPGYTF	TGTGCCAGCAGCCCCCAGGTCGGGCCCGGCTACACCTTC
TRBV25-1	once	NA	TRBJ2-7	CASSLGPVVRF	TGTGCCAGCAGTCTTGGGCCGGTCGTTCGCTTC
TRBV28	NA	TRBD2	TRBJ2-1	CASSTSTSGSFYEQFF	TGTGCCAGCAGTACCTCGACTAGCGGGAGTTTCTATGAGCAGTTCTTC
TRBV14	NA	NA	TRBJ2-7	CASSRRGYEQYF	TGTGCCAGCAGCCGGCGTGGGTACGAGCAGTACTTC
TRBV5-1	NA	TRBD2	TRBJ2-2	CASSFGLAGDHGELFF	TGCGCCAGCAGCTTCGGACTAGCGGGAGATCACGGGGAGCTGTTTTTT
TRBV11-1	NA	NA	TRBJ2-7	CASSLTHSTYEQYF	TGTGCCAGCAGCTTAACCCACAGTACCTACGAGCAGTACTTC
TRBV11-2	NA	NA	TRBJ1-2	CASSLAGPFYGYTF	TGTGCCAGCAGCTTAGCGGGACCATTCTATGGCTACACCTTC
TRBV7-9	NA	TRBD2	TRBJ2-1	CASSLPHGLAANEQFF	TGTGCCAGCAGCTTACCCCACGGACTAGCGGCCAATGAGCAGTTCTTC
TRBV6-6	NA	NA	TRBJ1-5	CASSYGRGQPQHF	TGTGCCAGCAGTTATGGCAGGGGTCAGCCCCAGCATTTT
TRBV27	NA	NA	TRBJ1-4	CASSSPSTGPREKLFF	TGTGCCAGCAGTTCCCCCTCAACAGGACCTCGGGAAAAACTGTTTTTT
TRBV6-4	NA	TRBD2	TRBJ2-1	CASSVLADNNEQFF	TGTGCCAGCAGTGTACTAGCGGACAACAATGAGCAGTTCTTC
TRBV19	NA	NA	TRBJ2-1	CASSILAFGYNEQFF	TGTGCCAGTAGTATACTAGCCTTTGGCTACAATGAGCAGTTCTTC
TRBV27	NA	NA	TRBJ2-5	CASSSFGGRASRETQYF	TGTGCCAGCAGTTCCTTCGGGGGGCGGGCTAGCAGAGAGACCCAGTACTTC
TRBV11-3	once	TRBD1	TRBJ2-2	CASSPDRVLGGELFF	TGTGCCAGCAGCCCAGACAGGGTCTTAGGCGGGGAGCTGTTTTTT
TRBV27	NA	NA	TRBJ2-1	CASSIGYNEQFF	TGTGCCAGCAGTATAGGTTACAATGAGCAGTTCTTC
TRBV6-1	NA	NA	TRBJ2-7	CATSSLGLEQYF	TGTGCCACCTCCTCCCTCGGGCTCGAGCAGTACTTC
TRBV2	NA	NA	TRBJ2-7	CASTRTAVEQYF	TGTGCCAGCACCCGGACTGCGGTCGAGCAGTACTTC
TRBV27	NA	NA	TRBJ1-5	CASSASGPHQPQHF	TGTGCCAGCAGTGCTTCCGGGCCCCACCAGCCCCAGCATTTT
TRBV19	NA	NA	TRBJ2-1	CASSTKQGKYNEQFF	TGTGCCAGTAGTACCAAGCAGGGTAAATACAATGAGCAGTTCTTC
TRBV21-1	NA	NA	TRBJ2-3	CASSKGGMGADTQYF	TGTGCCAGCAGCAAAGGGGGTATGGGCGCAGATACGCAGTATTTT